This TCR beta chain was recovered during a study of blood T cells in healthy people across ages. Study-wide results and limits: One million T cells yielded diversity estimates that were considered underestimates.

The use of a sample-barcoded 5' primer and a J-beta primer mix characterized a second PCR of about 7 to 12 cycles. TCRdb reanalysed the 5' RACE reads using MiXCR and keeps one entry per CDR3 protein. The data hold approximately 690,000 distinct CDR3 sequences, with roughly 53% observed a single time. Turning to this clonotype: Its antigen is undetermined.

After removal of 5 bases from V and 1 base from J, the junction contained 8 bases not matched to a gene. The germline V gene encodes CDR1 ENHRY and CDR2 SYGVKD. The CDR3 consists of 17 residues. This chain connects TRBV10-3 to TRBJ2-5, with TRBD2 matching over 12 bases. This receptor was identified in a man aged 55 to 69 in good health. Sequenced sample: blood. The chain's CDR3 is CAISPTSGGPLQETQYF. The DNA of the CDR3 is TGTGCCATCAGTCCCACTAGCGGGGGGCCTCTCCAAGAGACCCAGTACTTC.